This record covers a single T cell receptor (beta chain). Its antigen is still unknown. The data stem from a study of CD8 T cell repertoires and HIV-1 epitope variants. The CDR3 loop spans 16 amino acids. The V segment lost 4 bases and the J segment 7 bases; nucleotides outside the gene matches: 10. Germline V gene lookup returns CDR1 SNHLY and CDR2 FYNNEI. TCRdb keeps only in-frame clones here, not all; method: immunoSEQ multiplex PCR. This sample carries fewer than 6,000 clones, 65% to 70% of them seen once, and the ten largest clones take around 43%. What was sequenced was cultured CD8+ T cells derived from PBMCs. This receptor was identified in a male donor with HIV. This chain joins TRBV2 and TRBJ1-6, with 7 positions matching TRBD1. CDR3 in DNA: TGTGCCAGCAGTGGGGTGCCCGGGACAGAGAATTCACCCCTCCACTTT. Amino acids: CASSGVPGTENSPLHF.